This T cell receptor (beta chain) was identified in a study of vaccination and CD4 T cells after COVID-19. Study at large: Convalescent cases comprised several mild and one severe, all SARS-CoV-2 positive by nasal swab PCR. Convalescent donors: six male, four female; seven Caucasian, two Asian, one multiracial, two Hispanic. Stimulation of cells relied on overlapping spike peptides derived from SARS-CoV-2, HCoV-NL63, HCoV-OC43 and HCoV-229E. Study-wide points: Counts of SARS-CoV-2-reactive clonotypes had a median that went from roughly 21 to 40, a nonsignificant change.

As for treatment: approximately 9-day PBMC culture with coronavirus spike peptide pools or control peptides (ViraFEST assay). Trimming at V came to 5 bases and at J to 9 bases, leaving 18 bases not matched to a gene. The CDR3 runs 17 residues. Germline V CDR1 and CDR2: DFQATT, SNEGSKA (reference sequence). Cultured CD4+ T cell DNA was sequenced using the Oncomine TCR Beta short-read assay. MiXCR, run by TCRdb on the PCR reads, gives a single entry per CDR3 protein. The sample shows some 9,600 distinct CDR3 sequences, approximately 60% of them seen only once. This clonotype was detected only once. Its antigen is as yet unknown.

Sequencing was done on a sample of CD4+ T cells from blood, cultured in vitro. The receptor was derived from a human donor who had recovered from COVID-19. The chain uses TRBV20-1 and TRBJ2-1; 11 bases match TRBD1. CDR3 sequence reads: CSAGGQAGTGGFLEQFF. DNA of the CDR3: TGCAGTGCTGGAGGGCAAGCCGGGACAGGGGGTTTTCTTGAGCAGTTCTTC.